This is a list of T cell receptor beta chains from one sample in a study of blood T cell repertoires in COVID-19. Clones were sequenced by immunoSEQ multiplex PCR, and TCRdb holds only the in-frame ones, with some missing. The sample records around 170,000 clones, roughly four fifths being singletons. Sequenced input: peripheral blood. The receptors were gathered from a woman aged 40 to 49 with acute or convalescent COVID-19. Each CDR3 is given with its conserved first and last residue. D genes are given only for firm matches. Not every row has a clone size; where given, it reads once, few, many or a size class.

D gene	V gene	J gene	clone size	CDR3 protein	CDR3 DNA
TRBD2	TRBV10-3	TRBJ2-7	.	CAISVERENYEQYF	TGTGCCATCAGTGTCGAGCGGGAGAACTACGAGCAGTACTTC
.	TRBV10-3	TRBJ2-1	.	CAISDLQGIGNEQFF	TGTGCCATCAGTGATTTACAGGGTATTGGCAATGAGCAGTTCTTC
.	TRBV28	TRBJ1-5	medium-sized	CASSLLGGDQPQHF	TGTGCCAGCAGTCTCCTGGGGGGGGATCAGCCCCAGCATTTT
TRBD1	TRBV24-1	TRBJ2-5	.	CATSDPGQGGTQYF	TGTGCCACCAGTGATCCAGGACAGGGGGGGACCCAGTACTTC
.	TRBV2	TRBJ1-1	.	CASSERSETEAFF	TGTGCCAGCAGTGAACGATCCGAGACTGAAGCTTTCTTT
TRBD1	TRBV5-3	TRBJ2-7	once	CARSTTGEDPYEQYF	TGTGCCAGAAGCACGACAGGGGAGGACCCCTACGAGCAGTACTTC
TRBD1	TRBV18	TRBJ1-3	.	CASSPQGASGNTIYF	TGTGCCAGCTCACCCCAGGGGGCCTCTGGAAACACCATATATTTT
TRBD2	TRBV6-4	TRBJ2-3	few	CASSDAGGTGTDTQYF	TGTGCCAGCAGTGACGCCGGGGGGACTGGCACAGATACGCAGTATTTT
.	TRBV27	TRBJ1-5	.	CASSFRGNQPQHF	TGTGCCAGCAGTTTTCGGGGCAATCAGCCCCAGCATTTT
TRBD2	TRBV7-2	TRBJ2-7	.	CASSLDGSGMPGRLQYF	TGTGCCAGCAGCTTAGATGGTAGCGGGATGCCTGGTCGGTTGCAGTACTTC
.	TRBV7-2	TRBJ2-1	.	CASSPGSGGDEQFF	TGTGCCAGCAGCCCAGGAAGTGGGGGCGATGAGCAGTTCTTC
TRBD2	TRBV19	TRBJ2-7	once	CASSIGGTSGYEQYF	TGTGCCAGTAGTATAGGAGGGACTAGCGGGTACGAGCAGTACTTC
.	TRBV18	TRBJ2-5	.	CASSPDYQETQYF	TGTGCCAGCTCACCGGACTACCAAGAGACCCAGTACTTC
.	TRBV24-1	TRBJ1-1	.	CATSDFGRGITEAFF	TGTGCCACCAGTGATTTCGGCAGGGGAATAACTGAAGCTTTCTTT
.	TRBV9	TRBJ1-2	.	CASTRISGFGYGYTF	TGTGCCAGCACCCGGATTTCGGGTTTTGGTTATGGCTACACCTTC
.	TRBV7-8	TRBJ2-7	.	CASSLSGLDATFSYEQYF	TGTGCCAGCAGCTTATCGGGTTTAGATGCTACCTTCTCCTACGAGCAGTACTTC
.	TRBV5-1	TRBJ1-2	.	CASSLAGDPTNYGYTF	TGCGCCAGCAGCTTGGCGGGGGACCCAACTAACTATGGCTACACCTTC
.	TRBV6-4	TRBJ1-1	.	CASSEQGSTEAFF	TGTGCCAGCAGTGAGCAGGGTTCCACTGAAGCTTTCTTT
.	TRBV13	TRBJ1-4	.	CASSPAGPQNEKLFF	TGTGCCAGCAGCCCAGCGGGGCCCCAAAATGAAAAACTGTTTTTT
.	TRBV2	TRBJ2-1	.	CASSEGTRGYEQFF	TGTGCCAGCAGTGAGGGGACTCGAGGGTATGAGCAGTTCTTC
.	TRBV7-2	TRBJ1-5	.	CASSLVEGPGQPQHF	TGTGCCAGCAGCTTAGTGGAGGGGCCCGGGCAGCCCCAGCATTTT
.	TRBV11-3	TRBJ1-2	.	CASSSNLVSGTPNYGYTF	TGTGCCAGCAGCTCAAACCTTGTCTCCGGGACACCTAACTATGGCTACACCTTC
.	TRBV27	TRBJ2-7	.	CASSLSPGGIGSEQYF	TGTGCCAGCAGTTTATCCCCCGGCGGGATCGGGAGCGAGCAGTACTTC
.	TRBV7-6	TRBJ2-3	.	CASSSSIASGGDTDTQYF	TGTGCCAGCAGCTCTTCCATAGCGTCAGGCGGGGATACAGATACGCAGTATTTT
.	TRBV6-5	TRBJ1-1	.	CASSPRVLGQAFF	TGTGCCAGCAGCCCCCGGGTTTTGGGTCAAGCTTTCTTT
TRBD1	TRBV5-6	TRBJ1-2	few	CASSLGGTGMGYGYTF	TGTGCCAGCAGCTTAGGCGGGACAGGGATGGGCTATGGCTACACCTTC
TRBD1	TRBV5-1	TRBJ1-1	.	CASSLQGADTEAFF	TGCGCCAGCAGCTTACAGGGGGCGGACACTGAAGCTTTCTTT
TRBD2	TRBV4-2	TRBJ2-2	.	CASSHLETSGANTGELFF	TGTGCCAGCAGCCACCTTGAGACTAGCGGGGCTAACACCGGGGAGCTGTTTTTT
.	TRBV5-1	TRBJ2-5	.	CASSLAARPEETQYF	TGCGCCAGCAGCTTGGCGGCACGCCCGGAGGAGACCCAGTACTTC
.	TRBV20-1	TRBJ1-2	.	CSARLYGYTF	TGCAGTGCTAGGTTATATGGCTACACCTTC
.	TRBV30	TRBJ1-1	once	CAWSVSRSTRRRWTEAFF	TGTGCCTGGAGTGTATCCCGATCGACACGTCGGAGGTGGACTGAAGCTTTCTTT
.	TRBV2	TRBJ2-5	.	CASSPPRRGQETQYF	TGTGCCAGCAGCCCACCGCGGCGTGGACAAGAGACCCAGTACTTC
TRBD2	TRBV2	TRBJ2-1	once	CASRPSGYNEQFF	TGTGCCAGCAGGCCTAGCGGGTACAATGAGCAGTTCTTC
.	TRBV6-1	TRBJ2-7	.	CASSEEQGYLFYEQYF	TGTGCCAGCAGTGAAGAGCAGGGGTACTTGTTCTACGAGCAGTACTTC
TRBD1	TRBV28	TRBJ1-4	.	CASSYSTGGNEKLFF	TGTGCCAGCAGTTATTCGACAGGGGGTAATGAAAAACTGTTTTTT
TRBD1	TRBV4-2	TRBJ2-1	.	CASSVPQGAEQFF	TGTGCCAGCAGCGTCCCGCAGGGGGCAGAGCAGTTCTTC